This T cell receptor (beta chain) comes out of a study of T cells in Graves' hyperthyroidism and ophthalmopathy. The V gene's germline CDR1 is SNHLY and CDR2 FYNNEI. This CDR3 is 13 amino acids long. Amplified TCR beta CDR3 regions derived from RNA transcripts. The HTBI primer set was used in a first-round RT-PCR of the TCR CDR3. TCRdb analysed the multiplex PCR reads with MiXCR anew, one entry per CDR3 protein. The table shows almost 600,000 distinct CDR3 sequences, with around 42% occurring only once. Specimen: peripheral blood or thyroid tissue (not recorded which). The TCR sequence derives from a woman aged 18 to 35 with Graves' hyperthyroidism. The chain joins TRBV2 to TRBJ1-1; 7 bases are shared with TRBD1. CDR3 in DNA: TGTGCTCAGGGAGGGGGCGGTTTCACTGAAGCTTTCTTT. Amino acids: CAQGGGGFTEAFF.